One and the same sample provided the 19 T cell receptor beta chains below, sequenced in a study of T-cell reconstitution after alpha-beta-depleted transplantation in children. Unique molecular identifiers were used in preparing the TCRbeta library. TCRdb fed the PCR reads into MiXCR, producing one record per CDR3 protein. The repertoire holds fewer than 35,000 distinct CDR3 sequences, with under 8% as singletons. The input for sequencing was PBMCs, mostly from graft donor cells, taken 180 days after TCRalphabeta/CD19-depleted stem cell transplant. These receptor sequences come from a male patient aged 10 to 17 who had a stem cell transplant for acute myeloid leukemia, so the T cells may come from the graft donor.

This clonotype was seen repeatedly, ten times or more. The chain recombines TRBV20-1 with TRBJ2-5; D gene uncertain. V was shortened by 0 bases and J by 0 bases, with 14 bases between the two germline ends. Per the germline V gene, CDR1 is DFQATT and CDR2 is SNEGSKA (reference sequence). The CDR3 totals 16 residues. Here the CDR3 DNA reads TGCAGTGCTAGAGATCCTAATCTCCGGAACCAAGAGACCCAGTACTTC. Translation gives CSARDPNLRNQETQYF.

This clonotype is categorized as medium-sized. V and J are TRBV12-3 or TRBV12-4 and TRBJ2-5; a weak D match, TRBD2 (6 bases). The V end was cut by 2 bases, the J end by 4 bases, with 8 bases between. The CDR3 loop spans 13 amino acids. CDR3: CASSLLGGETQYF. Written as DNA, the CDR3 is TGTGCCAGCAGTTTACTGGGGGGAGAGACCCAGTACTTC.

This clonotype was detected ten times or more. The chain employs TRBV7-3 and TRBJ2-2; 7 nucleotides agree with TRBD1. Germline assignment: CDR1 SGHTA and CDR2 FQGTGA. V lost 4 bases and J lost 6; bases outside the gene matches: 5. The CDR3 length is 14 residues. The CDR3 is CASSSKTGAGELFF. CDR3 DNA sequence: TGTGCCAGCAGCTCGAAAACAGGGGCCGGGGAGCTGTTTTTT. The variable domain in full, with the rest retrieved from reference TRBV7-3 and TRBJ2-2, is GAGVSQTPSNKVTEKGKYVELRCDPISGHTALYWYRQSLGQGPEFLIYFQGTGAADDSGLPNDRFFAVRPEGSVSTLKIQRTERGDSAVYLCASSSKTGAGELFFGEGSRLTVL.

This clonotype has ten or more counts. V and J are TRBV19 and TRBJ2-7; D gene unclear. This CDR3 spans 13 amino acids. The germline V and J ends were trimmed by 6 bases and 0 bases, with 9 bases remaining between them. Germline assignment: CDR1 LNHDA and CDR2 SQIVND (reference sequence). The CDR3 here is CASRDPSSYEQYF. In DNA form, the CDR3 reads TGTGCCAGTAGGGACCCGAGCTCCTACGAGCAGTACTTC. The entire variable domain, with the rest obtained from reference TRBV19 and TRBJ2-7, is as follows: DGGITQSPKYLFRKEGQNVTLSCEQNLNHDAMYWYRQDPGQGLRLIYYSQIVNDFQKGDIAEGYSVSREKKESFPLTVTSAQKNPTAFYLCASRDPSSYEQYFGPGTRLTVT.

This clonotype was counted ten times or more. This chain connects TRBV20-1 to TRBJ2-3; D is undetermined. Germline CDR1 DFQATT, CDR2 SNEGSKA (reference sequence). V shed 3 bases and J shed 4 bases, with 11 bases lying between them. The length of the CDR3 is 13 residues. Here the CDR3 DNA reads TGCAGTGCTAGGGGTGAGGTTCCAGATACGCAGTATTTT. As protein: CSARGEVPDTQYF.

This clonotype was counted ten times or more. The DNA for the CDR3 is TGTGCCAGCAGTGAAGGGACAGCTGCTTATGGCTACACCTTC. Translation: CASSEGTAAYGYTF. The chain links TRBV2 to TRBJ1-2; the D gene is possibly TRBD1 (6 bases). Per germline, CDR1 SNHLY and CDR2 FYNNEI. This CDR3 has 14 amino acids. The V end was cut by 1 base, the J end by 5 bases, with 11 bases between.

This clonotype was counted many times. The J gene is TRBJ2-1, the V gene TRBV7-3, with D perhaps given as TRBD1 or TRBD2 (5 bases each). V was pared by 5 bases and J by 5 bases, with 10 bases between. The germline gives CDR1 SGHTA, CDR2 FQGTGA. There are 13 residues in the CDR3. The CDR3 coding sequence is TGTGCCAGCAGCACGGGACCGGACAATGAGCAGTTCTTC. Residues: CASSTGPDNEQFF. Using reference TRBV7-3 and TRBJ2-1 for the parts outside the CDR3, the full variable domain is GAGVSQTPSNKVTEKGKYVELRCDPISGHTALYWYRQSLGQGPEFLIYFQGTGAADDSGLPNDRFFAVRPEGSVSTLKIQRTERGDSAVYLCASSTGPDNEQFFGPGTRLTVL.

As to this clonotype: Germline is not matched at one junction end, which may reflect a read error. The V call is TRBV20-1, the J call TRBJ1-5; weak D call: TRBD1 (6 bases). Germline assignment: CDR1 DFQATT and CDR2 SNEGSKA (reference sequence). The CDR3 is 13 residues long. The CDR3 DNA is TGCAGTGCTAGCAGGGGAAGGGATCACCCCCAGCATTTT. Protein product: CSASRGRDHPQHF.

This clonotype was recorded at least ten times. This sequence joins TRBV9 and TRBJ1-1, with D unresolved. Per the germline V gene, CDR1 is SGDLS and CDR2 is YYNGEE. The CDR3 is made up of 14 amino acids. V was clipped by 0 bases and J by 1 base, with 7 bases between them. The CDR3 DNA sequence: TGTGCCAGCAGCGTAGTAATGGCGAACACTGAAGCTTTCTTT. This sequence encodes CASSVVMANTEAFF.

This clonotype was recorded many times. The V and J genes are TRBV7-6 and TRBJ2-6, with D possibly being TRBD2 (6 bases). The CDR3 length is 16 residues. Trimming left V 1 base short and J 0 bases short, with 7 bases between. From germline, CDR1 is SGHVS and CDR2 FNYEAQ. This CDR3 reads CASSLVGGSGANVLTF. CDR3 coding DNA: TGTGCCAGCAGCTTAGTGGGGGGCTCTGGGGCCAACGTCCTGACTTTC.

There are many counts of this clonotype. V usage is TRBV20-1 and J usage is TRBJ2-7, with TRBD2 as a possible D gene (6 bases). CDR3 size: 13 residues. Trimming took 6 bases from V and 2 from J, leaving 14 bases between them. CDR1 DFQATT and CDR2 SNEGSKA come from the germline V gene (reference sequence). The CDR3 sequence is CSAPGSSAYEQYF. The CDR3 DNA follows: TGCAGTGCCCCGGGGTCTAGCGCCTACGAGCAGTACTTC.

At least ten counts were recorded for this clonotype. J is TRBJ2-3 and V is TRBV7-2, with unresolved D. The CDR3 is 15 residues long. Deletions cut 1 base from V and 6 bases from J, with 14 bases between. Germline values: CDR1 SGHTA, CDR2 FQGNSA. The CDR3 is CASSLEVPSRDTQYF. In nucleotides, the CDR3 is TGTGCCAGCAGCTTAGAGGTCCCTAGTAGGGATACGCAGTATTTT.

This clonotype was seen repeatedly, ten times or more. The rearrangement uses TRBV11-2 and TRBJ2-1; TRBD2 agrees at 14 bases. V lost 4 bases to trimming and J lost 7 bases; unmatched junction nucleotides: 3. CDR3 length: 15 amino acids. Germline V gives CDR1 SGHAT, CDR2 FQNNGV. The CDR3 spells CASSWTSGRINEQFF. CDR3 nucleotide sequence: TGTGCCAGCAGCTGGACTAGCGGGAGGATTAATGAGCAGTTCTTC.

This clonotype appeared many times. V usage is TRBV7-2 and J usage is TRBJ2-1; 9 bases agree with TRBD2. V was pared by 5 bases and J by 6 bases, with 8 bases of the junction left unmatched. From germline, CDR1 is SGHTA and CDR2 FQGNSA. The length of the CDR3 is 15 residues. CDR3 DNA sequence: TGTGCCAGCAGCCTAATAGCGGGAGTTGGCAATGAGCAGTTCTTC. It codes for CASSLIAGVGNEQFF.

This clonotype was detected many times. The chain combines TRBV10-3 with TRBJ2-1, with 9 bases fitting TRBD1. J gave up 8 bases and V 7 bases, and 9 bases lay outside the gene matches. The CDR3 has 14 amino acids. Germline V CDR1 and CDR2: ENHRY, SYGVKD. CDR3 nucleotide sequence: TGTGCCATCAAGAAGGGACAGGGAGAGGATGAGCAGTTCTTC. Protein: CAIKKGQGEDEQFF.

This clonotype has at least ten counts. This rearrangement joins TRBV5-5 to TRBJ2-3, with 8 bases fitting TRBD2. Germline V CDR1 and CDR2: SGHKS, YYEKEE (reference sequence). There are 16 residues in the CDR3. V dropped 4 bases and J dropped 2; count of bases not matched to a gene: 9. The DNA of the CDR3 is TGTGCCAGCAGCCTTACGGGAGGGAGAACCACAGATACGCAGTATTTT. The encoded protein is CASSLTGGRTTDTQYF.

The sample holds many counts of this clonotype. The chain combines TRBV10-3 with TRBJ2-2; perhaps TRBD2 as D (5 bases). This CDR3 has 15 residues. CDR1 is ENHRY and CDR2 is SYGVKD in the germline V gene. Trimming removed 3 bases at V and 1 base at J, with 9 bases between. The CDR3, as DNA: TGTGCCATCAGTGAAGCCAGCGGGAACACCGGGGAGCTGTTTTTT. As protein: CAISEASGNTGELFF.

Ten or more counts support this clonotype. This rearrangement joins TRBV10-3 to TRBJ2-1; D gene uncertain. Germline V gene data show CDR1 as ENHRY and CDR2 as SYGVKD. CDR3 length: 11 amino acids. V shed 10 bases and J shed 7 bases, with 11 bases lying between them. CDR3 protein: CASQNTNEQFF. In DNA, the CDR3 is TGTGCCAGCCAAAATACAAATGAGCAGTTCTTC.

This clonotype was seen repeatedly, ten times or more. A read error may produce the germline difference seen at one junction end. The CDR3 bases are TGTTCCAGCAGCTTACCGACAGGGTACTATGGCTACACCTTC. Its translation: CSSSLPTGYYGYTF. The V call is TRBV7-2, the J call TRBJ1-2; 7 nucleotides agree with TRBD1. Germline CDR1 SGHTA, CDR2 FQGNSA. The CDR3 length is 14 residues.